One T cell receptor beta chain is described in this entry. The data derive from a study of T cell changes during pregnancy in multiple sclerosis. Trimming removed 5 bases from V and 2 bases from J; junction bases left unmatched: 10. The CDR3 runs to 15 residues. Per germline, CDR1 SGDLS and CDR2 YYNGEE. Method: immunoSEQ multiplex PCR; TCRdb's copy keeps in-frame clones and lacks some. In the table there are 67,000 or so clones, approximately 92% of which are singletons. The sample consisted of CD8+ T cells from peripheral blood mononuclear cells, taken in the third trimester of pregnancy. This clonotype originated in a female donor in good health, enrolled as a control in a pregnancy study. V usage is TRBV9 and J usage is TRBJ2-7, with TRBD1 matching over 7 bases. The chain's CDR3 is CASSTGAANPYEQYF. The CDR3 DNA is TGTGCCAGCAGTACAGGGGCCGCGAATCCCTACGAGCAGTACTTC.